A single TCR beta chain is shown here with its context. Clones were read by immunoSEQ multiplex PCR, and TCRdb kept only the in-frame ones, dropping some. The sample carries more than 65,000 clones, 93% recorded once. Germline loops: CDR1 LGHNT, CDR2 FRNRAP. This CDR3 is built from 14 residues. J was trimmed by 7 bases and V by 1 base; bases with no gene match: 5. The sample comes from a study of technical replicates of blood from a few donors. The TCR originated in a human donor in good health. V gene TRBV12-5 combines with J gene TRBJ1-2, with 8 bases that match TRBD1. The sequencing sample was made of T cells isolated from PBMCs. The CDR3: CASGLAGGAGGYTF. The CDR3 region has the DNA TGTGCTAGTGGTTTGGCAGGGGGCGCGGGTGGCTACACCTTC.